This paragraph covers one T cell receptor beta chain sequence. What it recognizes is unknown. The data derive from a study of follicular helper T cells after annual influenza vaccination. The CDR3 runs 14 residues. Germline V lookup: CDR1 MDHEN, CDR2 SYDVKM. With 2 bases removed from V and 5 bases from J, the gap between germline ends came to 12 bases. Study-wide results and limits: ICOS-CD38- cTfh most often held earlier Day 7 ICOS+CD38+ clones. Successive annual vaccinations recalled a recurrent oligoclonal ICOS+CD38+ cTfh response with influenza-specific clonotypes. ICOS+CD38+ cTfh clonality tracked population frequency, and its change tracked circulating plasmablast change.

TCRdb's table, derived via immunoSEQ multiplex PCR, lists solely in-frame clones and lacks some. The table lists about 11,000 clones, around four fifths of them singletons, with around 0.95% in the top ten. The sequence was collected from an adult who received the influenza vaccine. The rearrangement links TRBV28 to TRBJ1-2; the D is unclear. Sequencing used CXCR5- memory CD4+ T cells sorted from blood, obtained 6 weeks after influenza vaccination. CDR3 loop: CASSLRDRRYGYTF. The DNA for the CDR3 is TGTGCCAGCAGTTTAAGGGATAGGAGGTATGGCTACACCTTC.